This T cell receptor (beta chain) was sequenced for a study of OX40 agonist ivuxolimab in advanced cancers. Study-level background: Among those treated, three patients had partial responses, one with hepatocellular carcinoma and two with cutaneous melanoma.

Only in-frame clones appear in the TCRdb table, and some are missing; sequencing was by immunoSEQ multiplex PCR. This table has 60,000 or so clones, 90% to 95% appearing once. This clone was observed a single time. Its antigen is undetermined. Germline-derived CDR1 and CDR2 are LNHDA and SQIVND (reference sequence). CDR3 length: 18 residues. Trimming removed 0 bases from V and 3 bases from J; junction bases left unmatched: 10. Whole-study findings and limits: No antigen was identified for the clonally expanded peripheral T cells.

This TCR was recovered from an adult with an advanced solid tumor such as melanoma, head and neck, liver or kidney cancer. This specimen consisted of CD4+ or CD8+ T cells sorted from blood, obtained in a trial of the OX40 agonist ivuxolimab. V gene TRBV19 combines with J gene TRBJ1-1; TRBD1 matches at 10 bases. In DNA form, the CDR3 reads TGTGCCAGTAGTATAGATCTTCGGGACAGGGGCGCTTACACTGAAGCTTTCTTT. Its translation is CASSIDLRDRGAYTEAFF. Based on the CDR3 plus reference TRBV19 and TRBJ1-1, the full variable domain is DGGITQSPKYLFRKEGQNVTLSCEQNLNHDAMYWYRQDPGQGLRLIYYSQIVNDFQKGDIAEGYSVSREKKESFPLTVTSAQKNPTAFYLCASSIDLRDRGAYTEAFFGQGTRLTVV.